Described below is a single T cell receptor (beta chain) sequence and its context. Its antigen is unidentified. The data are from a study of long-term antiretroviral therapy in people with HIV. Whole-study results and caveats: Transplant donor controls retained higher diversity, though diversity increased after ART. Those clones which expanded before ART made up the dominant part of the repertoire at all time points.

V lost 5 bases, J lost 5 bases, and 1 base stayed unmatched. Germline CDR1 MNHEY, CDR2 SMNVEV (reference sequence). The CDR3 covers 12 residues. Sequencing used immunoSEQ v3.0 at survey level. Per-sample TRB depth target: about 35,000-50,000 T-cell genomes. This table comes from immunoSEQ multiplex PCR, and its TCRdb copy is limited to in-frame clones, with some not included. The repertoire consists of roughly 24,000 clones, with more than 75% occurring once and the leading ten covering almost 9%. The material sequenced was unsorted PBMCs, taken approximately 4.8 years after starting antiretroviral therapy. This sequence joins TRBV27 and TRBJ1-1, with TRBD1 matching over 8 bases. The TCR sequence derives from a man aged 40-49 years with HIV. The CDR3 protein is CASSTGGTEAFF. The CDR3 DNA sequence: TGTGCCAGCAGTACAGGGGGGACTGAAGCTTTCTTT.